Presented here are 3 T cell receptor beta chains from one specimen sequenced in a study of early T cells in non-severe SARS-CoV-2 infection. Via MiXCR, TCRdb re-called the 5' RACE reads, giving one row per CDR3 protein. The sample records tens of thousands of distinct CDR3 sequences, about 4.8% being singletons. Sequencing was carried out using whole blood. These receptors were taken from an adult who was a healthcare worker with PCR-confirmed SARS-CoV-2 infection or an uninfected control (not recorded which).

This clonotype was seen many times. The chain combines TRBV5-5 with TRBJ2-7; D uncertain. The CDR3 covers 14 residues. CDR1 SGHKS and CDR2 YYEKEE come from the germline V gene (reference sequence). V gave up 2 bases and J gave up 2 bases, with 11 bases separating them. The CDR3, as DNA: TGTGCCAGCAGCTTCGACTCGGTAGCCTACGAGCAGTACTTC. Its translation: CASSFDSVAYEQYF.

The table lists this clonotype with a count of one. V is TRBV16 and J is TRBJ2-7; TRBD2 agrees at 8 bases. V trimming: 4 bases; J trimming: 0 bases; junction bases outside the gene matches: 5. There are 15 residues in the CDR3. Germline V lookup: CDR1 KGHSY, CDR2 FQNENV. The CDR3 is CASSPLAGTSYEQYF. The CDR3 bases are TGTGCCAGCAGCCCCCTAGCGGGCACCTCCTACGAGCAGTACTTC.

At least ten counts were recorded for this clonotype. The CDR3 spells CASSETLIAGYGYTF. The CDR3 DNA follows: TGTGCCAGCAGTGAAACTTTAATAGCGGGGTATGGCTACACCTTC. The chain combines TRBV2 with TRBJ1-2; D is unresolved. The CDR3 consists of 15 residues. V was trimmed by 2 bases and J by 5 bases, leaving 15 bases between them. Per germline, CDR1 SNHLY and CDR2 FYNNEI.